A selection of T cell receptor beta chains follows, all from one sample in a study of OX40 agonist ivuxolimab in advanced cancers. Sequencing used immunoSEQ multiplex PCR; TCRdb keeps in-frame clones, though not all of them. The data show roughly 53,000 clones, approximately 83% seen once. The source was CD4+ or CD8+ T cells sorted from blood, collected in a trial of the OX40 agonist ivuxolimab. Source of these receptors: an adult with an advanced solid tumor such as melanoma, head and neck, liver or kidney cancer. The CDR3 runs from the conserved cysteine through the conserved F or W. Fields, in order: clone size, J gene, D gene, V gene, CDR3 protein, CDR3 DNA. A D gene is named only where the DNA matches it firmly. The size of a clone is reported for some rows only, either as once, few or many, or as a class for expanded clones.

clone_size: .
j_call: TRBJ2-1
d_call: .
v_call: TRBV18
cdr3_aa: CASSPVGGTYNEQFF
cdr3_nt: TGTGCCAGCTCACCGGTCGGGGGTACCTACAATGAGCAGTTCTTC

clone_size: few
j_call: TRBJ2-7
d_call: .
v_call: TRBV29-1
cdr3_aa: CSVVLASYEQYF
cdr3_nt: TGCAGCGTTGTCCTGGCAAGCTACGAGCAGTACTTC

clone_size: .
j_call: TRBJ2-1
d_call: TRBD2
v_call: TRBV4-2
cdr3_aa: CASSPGGGYNEQFF
cdr3_nt: TGTGCCAGCAGCCCTGGCGGGGGGTACAATGAGCAGTTCTTC

clone_size: once
j_call: TRBJ2-5
d_call: TRBD1
v_call: TRBV19
cdr3_aa: CASSFRTGWRETQYF
cdr3_nt: TGTGCCAGTAGTTTTCGGACAGGCTGGAGGGAGACCCAGTACTTC

clone_size: .
j_call: TRBJ1-2
d_call: .
v_call: TRBV29-1
cdr3_aa: CSVRGEGFYGYTF
cdr3_nt: TGCAGCGTTCGAGGGGAGGGGTTCTATGGCTACACCTTC

clone_size: .
j_call: TRBJ2-1
d_call: .
v_call: TRBV18
cdr3_aa: CASSTGTRGNEQFF
cdr3_nt: TGTGCCAGCTCAACCGGGACACGAGGGAATGAGCAGTTCTTC

clone_size: .
j_call: TRBJ1-1
d_call: .
v_call: TRBV10-3
cdr3_aa: CAISEPSRSPEAFF
cdr3_nt: TGTGCCATCAGTGAGCCCAGCCGGAGCCCTGAAGCTTTCTTT

clone_size: .
j_call: TRBJ2-5
d_call: TRBD2
v_call: TRBV30
cdr3_aa: CAWGRGLAEETQYF
cdr3_nt: TGTGCCTGGGGACGGGGACTAGCGGAAGAGACCCAGTACTTC

clone_size: .
j_call: TRBJ2-2
d_call: .
v_call: TRBV10-1
cdr3_aa: CASSESLVTGELFF
cdr3_nt: TGCGCCAGCAGTGAGTCACTAGTCACCGGGGAGCTGTTTTTT

clone_size: .
j_call: TRBJ1-2
d_call: TRBD1
v_call: TRBV27
cdr3_aa: CASSLQGGDGYTF
cdr3_nt: TGTGCCAGCAGTTTACAGGGGGGAGATGGCTACACCTTC

clone_size: .
j_call: TRBJ2-3
d_call: TRBD2
v_call: TRBV5-1
cdr3_aa: CASSLDLAGLDTQYF
cdr3_nt: TGCGCCAGCAGCTTGGACCTAGCGGGGTTAGATACGCAGTATTTT

clone_size: few
j_call: TRBJ1-1
d_call: .
v_call: TRBV29-1
cdr3_aa: CSGHRVNTEAFF
cdr3_nt: TGCAGCGGCCACAGGGTTAACACTGAAGCTTTCTTT

clone_size: .
j_call: TRBJ1-1
d_call: .
v_call: TRBV15
cdr3_aa: CATKEGGLTEAFF
cdr3_nt: TGTGCCACCAAAGAGGGGGGCTTGACTGAAGCTTTCTTT

clone_size: few
j_call: TRBJ1-6
d_call: TRBD1
v_call: TRBV30
cdr3_aa: CAWTLGQGHSPLHF
cdr3_nt: TGTGCCTGGACTCTGGGACAGGGTCATTCACCCCTCCACTTT

clone_size: once
j_call: TRBJ1-5
d_call: .
v_call: TRBV19
cdr3_aa: CASSIGQTQGPQHF
cdr3_nt: TGTGCCAGTAGTATCGGACAGACCCAAGGGCCCCAGCATTTT

clone_size: .
j_call: TRBJ1-6
d_call: .
v_call: TRBV30
cdr3_aa: CAWTRVGSPLHF
cdr3_nt: TGTGCCTGGACAAGGGTCGGTTCACCCCTCCACTTT

clone_size: .
j_call: TRBJ1-6
d_call: TRBD1
v_call: TRBV5-4
cdr3_aa: CASSQTGGAYNSPLHF
cdr3_nt: TGTGCCAGCAGCCAGACAGGGGGCGCGTATAATTCACCCCTCCACTTT

clone_size: few
j_call: TRBJ1-6
d_call: .
v_call: TRBV7-9
cdr3_aa: CASSQDNSPLHF
cdr3_nt: TGTGCCAGCAGCCAAGACAATTCACCCCTCCACTTT

clone_size: .
j_call: TRBJ1-5
d_call: .
v_call: TRBV6-1
cdr3_aa: CASGLDSYQPQHF
cdr3_nt: TGTGCCAGCGGTTTGGACAGCTATCAGCCCCAGCATTTT

clone_size: .
j_call: TRBJ1-5
d_call: .
v_call: TRBV7-8
cdr3_aa: CASSLGTRGNQPQHF
cdr3_nt: TGTGCCAGCAGCTTAGGTACCCGCGGGAATCAGCCCCAGCATTTT

clone_size: once
j_call: TRBJ1-4
d_call: .
v_call: TRBV28
cdr3_aa: CASSFRRAEKLFF
cdr3_nt: TGTGCCAGCAGTTTTCGAAGGGCAGAAAAACTGTTTTTT

clone_size: few
j_call: TRBJ2-5
d_call: TRBD2
v_call: TRBV4-1
cdr3_aa: CASSQGLAGVFQETQYF
cdr3_nt: TGCGCCAGCAGCCAGGGACTAGCGGGAGTTTTTCAGGAGACCCAGTACTTC

clone_size: .
j_call: TRBJ1-5
d_call: .
v_call: TRBV5-5
cdr3_aa: CASSQNTVNQPQHF
cdr3_nt: TGTGCCAGCAGTCAGAACACGGTCAATCAGCCCCAGCATTTT

clone_size: .
j_call: TRBJ2-2
d_call: TRBD1
v_call: TRBV10-3
cdr3_aa: CAISEVGQGVPAGELFF
cdr3_nt: TGTGCCATCAGTGAGGTGGGACAGGGAGTTCCTGCCGGGGAGCTGTTTTTT

clone_size: few
j_call: TRBJ1-1
d_call: .
v_call: TRBV13
cdr3_aa: CASSLGTSSMNTEAFF
cdr3_nt: TGTGCCAGCAGCTTGGGAACCAGCAGTATGAACACTGAAGCTTTCTTT

clone_size: .
j_call: TRBJ1-1
d_call: TRBD1
v_call: TRBV6-1
cdr3_aa: CASRAPGTGNTEAFF
cdr3_nt: TGTGCCAGCAGGGCCCCTGGGACAGGGAACACTGAAGCTTTCTTT

clone_size: .
j_call: TRBJ2-1
d_call: .
v_call: TRBV4-3
cdr3_aa: CASSQDSRGGGEQFF
cdr3_nt: TGCGCCAGCAGCCAAGATTCCAGAGGCGGTGGTGAGCAGTTCTTC

clone_size: once
j_call: TRBJ2-3
d_call: TRBD1
v_call: TRBV5-1
cdr3_aa: CASSSQIQGVTDTQYF
cdr3_nt: TGCGCCAGCAGCTCGCAAATTCAGGGGGTCACAGATACGCAGTATTTT

clone_size: .
j_call: TRBJ2-2
d_call: TRBD1
v_call: TRBV7-6
cdr3_aa: CASSLRDRDPGELFF
cdr3_nt: TGTGCCAGCAGCTTAAGGGACAGGGATCCCGGGGAGCTGTTTTTT

clone_size: .
j_call: TRBJ1-4
d_call: .
v_call: TRBV9
cdr3_aa: CASSVGRGLNEKLFF
cdr3_nt: TGTGCCAGCAGCGTAGGTCGGGGCCTGAATGAAAAACTGTTTTTT

clone_size: once
j_call: TRBJ2-1
d_call: .
v_call: TRBV10-3
cdr3_aa: CAISADLAYNEQFF
cdr3_nt: TGTGCCATCAGCGCCGATCTGGCTTACAATGAGCAGTTCTTC

clone_size: .
j_call: TRBJ1-5
d_call: .
v_call: TRBV7-6
cdr3_aa: CASTFEGGGLGQPQHF
cdr3_nt: TGTGCCAGCACGTTCGAAGGGGGAGGTCTGGGTCAGCCCCAGCATTTT

clone_size: .
j_call: TRBJ2-7
d_call: TRBD2
v_call: TRBV2
cdr3_aa: CASKYRVGLAGVAPPYEQYF
cdr3_nt: TGTGCCAGCAAGTACCGGGTAGGGCTAGCGGGAGTCGCGCCCCCCTACGAGCAGTACTTC

clone_size: .
j_call: TRBJ2-1
d_call: TRBD1
v_call: TRBV7-2
cdr3_aa: CASSRDRALYNEQFF
cdr3_nt: TGTGCCAGCAGCCGGGACAGAGCCTTATACAATGAGCAGTTCTTC

clone_size: .
j_call: TRBJ2-3
d_call: TRBD1
v_call: TRBV5-1
cdr3_aa: CASRLWDRDTDTQYF
cdr3_nt: TGCGCCAGCCGTCTCTGGGACAGGGACACAGATACGCAGTATTTT

clone_size: .
j_call: TRBJ2-3
d_call: .
v_call: TRBV2
cdr3_aa: CASDSVRGSTDTQYF
cdr3_nt: TGTGCCAGTGACTCGGTTCGTGGAAGCACAGATACGCAGTATTTT

clone_size: .
j_call: TRBJ1-5
d_call: .
v_call: TRBV19
cdr3_aa: CASRGDRLEEAQHF
cdr3_nt: TGTGCCAGTAGGGGGGACCGCCTGGAGGAGGCCCAGCATTTT

clone_size: .
j_call: TRBJ2-6
d_call: .
v_call: TRBV4-3
cdr3_aa: CASSPQGAYSGANVLTF
cdr3_nt: TGCGCCAGCAGCCCACAGGGAGCCTACTCTGGGGCCAACGTCCTGACTTTC